These 29 T cell receptor beta chains were sequenced from one sample in a study of CD8+CD57+ T cells in acquired aplastic anemia. Using genomic DNA as the template, TCR beta VDJ and CDR3 profiling was carried out. TCRdb passed the reads through MiXCR, listing each CDR3 protein once. The repertoire holds about 170,000 distinct CDR3 sequences, with around 48% as singletons. Individuals selected for sequencing had exhibited CD8+CD57+ cell expansion on flow cytometry. The sequencing sample was made of sorted CD4+, CD8+, or CD8+CD57+ T cells (not recorded which) from PBMCs. Receptors were obtained from a human donor with aplastic anemia.

Many counts were recorded for this clonotype. The rearrangement links TRBV6-1 to TRBJ1-6, with 9 nucleotides matching TRBD1. The J segment lost 9 bases and the V segment lost 6 bases, leaving 9 bases of the junction unmatched. This CDR3 has 15 residues. Germline V gives CDR1 MNHNS, CDR2 SASEGT. The CDR3 DNA reads TGTGCCAGCAGCCGGGACAGGGTTAGGGGTTCACCCCTCCACTTT. Its translation is CASSRDRVRGSPLHF.

The V call is TRBV20-1, the J call TRBJ1-1; 10 nucleotides agree with TRBD1. V dropped 3 bases and J dropped 4; count of bases not matched to a gene: 8. This CDR3 has 15 residues. In germline, CDR1 is DFQATT, CDR2 SNEGSKA (reference sequence). The CDR3 DNA is TGCAGTGCTAGGTGGACAGGGGGTCAGGGCACTGAAGCTTTCTTT. It is translated as CSARWTGGQGTEAFF.

In this sample, this clonotype turned up a few times. This CDR3 reads CASSRDRGSYNEQFF. The CDR3 DNA reads TGTGCCAGCAGTCGGGACAGGGGGTCCTACAATGAGCAGTTCTTC. The chain joins TRBV2 to TRBJ2-1; 11 bases are a match to TRBD1. Germline values: CDR1 SNHLY, CDR2 FYNNEI. There are 15 residues in the CDR3. The ends lost 5 bases at V and 1 base at J; junction bases unmatched: 1.

This clonotype was detected ten times or more. The chain recombines TRBV5-1 with TRBJ2-1; tentative D call: TRBD2 (5 bases). This CDR3 is 14 amino acids long. With 2 bases removed from V and 8 bases from J, the gap between germline ends came to 14 bases. Germline-derived CDR1 and CDR2 are SGHRS and YFSETQ. CDR3 region: CASSLTGMLDEQFF. The CDR3 nucleotides read TGCGCCAGCAGCTTAACCGGGATGTTGGATGAGCAGTTCTTC.

This clonotype was picked up many times. This chain links TRBV7-2 with TRBJ2-3; D might be TRBD2 (6 bases). The length of the CDR3 is 14 residues. V was trimmed by 3 bases and J by 1 base, leaving 8 bases between them. CDR1 SGHTA and CDR2 FQGNSA come from the germline V gene. The CDR3: CASSFLAGTDTQYF. The CDR3 nucleotides are TGTGCCAGCAGCTTTTTAGCGGGCACAGATACGCAGTATTTT.

The rearrangement joins TRBV10-3 to TRBJ2-2; D not resolved. The CDR3 totals 13 residues. CDR1 is ENHRY, CDR2 SYGVKD, per germline. The V end lost 8 bases, the J end lost 6 bases, and 13 bases lay between the germline ends. Here the CDR3 DNA reads TGTGCCATCCGCAATAACTCGGCCGGGGAGCTGTTTTTT. This codes for CAIRNNSAGELFF.

V gene TRBV12-3 or TRBV12-4 combines with J gene TRBJ1-6; 7 nucleotides agree with TRBD1. Trimming took 3 bases from V and 5 from J; bases not matched to a gene: 22. This CDR3 contains 21 residues. The DNA for the CDR3 is TGTGCCAGCAGTTTGGTTACGCCGACAGGGTGGCCTCCGATAAATAATTCACCCCTCCACTTT. Its protein is CASSLVTPTGWPPINNSPLHF.

Only one count was recorded for this clonotype. The chain has TRBV19 and TRBJ2-1; the D is unclear. Trimming cost V 5 bases and J 2 bases, with 13 bases left between them. The germline gives CDR1 LNHDA, CDR2 SQIVND (reference sequence). The CDR3 totals 15 residues. Here the CDR3 reads CASSETPVTYNEQFF. CDR3 bases: TGTGCCAGTAGTGAGACACCAGTCACCTACAATGAGCAGTTCTTC.

A single count supports this clonotype. The chain uses TRBV28 and TRBJ1-5; 7 bases line up with TRBD1. Germline CDR1 is MDHEN and CDR2 is SYDVKM. The J segment lost 1 base and the V segment lost 6 bases, leaving 12 bases of the junction unmatched. This CDR3 comprises 17 residues. The CDR3 reads CASSPPGQASSNQPQHF. In nucleotides, the CDR3 is TGTGCCAGCAGCCCCCCTGGACAGGCTAGCAGCAATCAGCCCCAGCATTTT. The full variable domain, completed using reference TRBV28 and TRBJ1-5, is DVKVTQSSRYLVKRTGEKVFLECVQDMDHENMFWYRQDPGLGLRLIYFSYDVKMKEKGDIPEGYSVSREKKERFSLILESASTNQTSMYLCASSPPGQASSNQPQHFGDGTRLSIL.

The sample holds a few counts of this clonotype. The chain employs TRBV29-1 and TRBJ1-3, with 9 bases aligning to TRBD1. Germline CDR1 and CDR2: SQVTM and ANQGSEA. The junction had 5 bases not matched to a gene; V was cut back by 1 base and J by 4 bases. CDR3 length: 15 residues. The DNA of the CDR3 is TGCAGCGTTGAAGGCGGACAGGGGTTAGGAAACACCATATATTTT. Protein product: CSVEGGQGLGNTIYF.

As to this clonotype: Just one base apart from a much larger clone, this may be a read error. This chain joins TRBV28 and TRBJ2-5; D is ambiguous. Trimming took off 8 bases at V and 5 bases at J, with 12 bases between the two ends. The CDR3 loop spans 12 amino acids. Germline V CDR1 and CDR2: MDHEN, SYDVKM. CDR3 loop: CASQETGETQYF. The CDR3 DNA reads as TGTGCCAGCCAAGAGACCGGGGAGACCCAGTACTTC.

This clonotype was picked up many times. The rearrangement links TRBV19 to TRBJ1-2; maybe TRBD1 (5 bases). Per germline, CDR1 LNHDA and CDR2 SQIVND (reference sequence). Trimming took 6 bases from V and 8 from J, leaving 13 bases between them. This CDR3 has 12 residues. CDR3 residues: CASRQDVRGYTF. In DNA, the CDR3 is TGTGCCAGTAGACAGGACGTGAGAGGCTACACCTTC.

This clonotype was detected ten times or more. This sequence joins TRBV10-2 and TRBJ1-4; D not resolved. The V and J ends lost 5 bases and 13 bases respectively, with 14 bases between them. Per germline, CDR1 WSHSY and CDR2 SAAADI. The CDR3 totals 12 residues. The chain's CDR3 is CASSLNTLGLFF. The CDR3 DNA follows: TGCGCCAGCAGTCTCAACACTCTAGGACTGTTTTTT.

This chain joins TRBV27 and TRBJ1-6; D gene uncertain. This CDR3 is built from 15 residues. V lost 2 bases and J 10 bases, leaving 15 bases between the germline ends. CDR1 and CDR2 (germline): MNHEY, SMNVEV (reference sequence). The CDR3 sequence is CASSLDLEVGSPLHF. CDR3 coding DNA: TGTGCCAGCAGTTTAGACCTGGAGGTAGGGTCACCCCTCCACTTT.

In the case of this clonotype: One junction end disagrees with the germline gene, perhaps due to a read error. The chain employs TRBV24-1 and TRBJ2-1; 9 bases are a match to TRBD1. This CDR3 has 15 residues. CDR1 and CDR2 from the germline V gene are KGHDR and SFDVKD. DNA of the CDR3: TGTGCCACCAGTGATGGGGACAGGGTATCCAATGAGCAGCTCTTC. Its translation is CATSDGDRVSNEQLF.

V and J are TRBV4-1 and TRBJ1-1; D is unresolved. Germline values: CDR1 MGHRA, CDR2 YSYEKL. The CDR3 is 14 amino acids. Trimming stripped 3 bases from V and 2 bases from J, with 10 bases between. This CDR3 reads CASSHPGRNTEAFF. Here the CDR3 DNA reads TGCGCCAGCAGCCATCCCGGACGTAACACTGAAGCTTTCTTT.

This clonotype appeared many times. The chain links TRBV20-1 to TRBJ2-1; TRBD2 matches at 13 bases. This CDR3 spans 15 amino acids. The germline V gene has CDR1 DFQATT and CDR2 SNEGSKA (reference sequence). The junction had 6 bases not matched to a gene; V was cut back by 2 bases and J by 8 bases. The CDR3 bases are TGCAGTGCTAGAATCGGGACTAGCGGGGTGGATGAGCAGTTCTTC. Protein product: CSARIGTSGVDEQFF.

This clonotype came up a few times. The CDR3 region is CASSRRGEGETQYF. The CDR3 DNA reads TGTGCCAGCAGCCGCAGAGGGGAAGGAGAGACCCAGTACTTC. This chain links TRBV7-6 with TRBJ2-5, with D perhaps being TRBD1 or TRBD2 (5 bases each). Germline lookup yields CDR1 SGHVS and CDR2 FNYEAQ. V lost 5 bases to trimming and J lost 4 bases, with 14 bases between them. CDR3 length: 14 residues. Full variable domain (rest looked up from reference TRBV7-6 and TRBJ2-5): GAGVSQSPRYKVTKRGQDVALRCDPISGHVSLYWYRQALGQGPEFLTYFNYEAQQDKSGLPNDRFSAERPEGSISTLTIQRTEQRDSAMYRCASSRRGEGETQYFGPGTRLLVL.

In regard to this clonotype: A read error may be the cause here, since a much bigger clone is one base away. The gene calls are TRBV6-2 or TRBV6-3 and TRBJ2-7; D is unresolved. The CDR3 sequence is 14 residues long. In germline, CDR1 is MNHEY, CDR2 SVGEGT. Trimming stripped 4 bases from V and 12 bases from J, with 22 bases between. This CDR3 reads CASSSPIGSASVYF. CDR3 DNA: TGTGCCAGCAGTTCTCCAATAGGGTCAGCCTCGGTGTACTTC.

This clonotype was found many times. The CDR3: CSARQGAEETQYF. CDR3 nucleotide sequence: TGCAGTGCAAGACAGGGGGCGGAAGAGACCCAGTACTTC. This chain uses TRBV20-1 with TRBJ2-5; 10 bases line up with TRBD1. The CDR3 totals 13 residues. The ends lost 6 bases at V and 3 bases at J; junction bases unmatched: 4. The V gene's germline CDR1 is DFQATT and CDR2 SNEGSKA (reference sequence).

The gene calls are TRBV19 and TRBJ2-5; D possibly uses TRBD1 or TRBD2 (5 bases each). V lost 10 bases to trimming and J lost 10 bases, with 16 bases between them. Germline lookup yields CDR1 LNHDA and CDR2 SQIVND (reference sequence). CDR3 length: 11 amino acids. The CDR3 loop is CATDHGGDQYF. CDR3 in DNA: TGTGCCACCGACCATGGGGGTGACCAGTACTTC.

Details on this clonotype: A read error may account for a junction end that differs from germline. The chain combines TRBV15 with TRBJ1-1; D is perhaps TRBD1 (6 bases). In germline, CDR1 is LNHNV, CDR2 YYDKDF (reference sequence). The length of the CDR3 is 14 residues. CDR3 nucleotides: TGTGCCACCAGCAGAGAACAGGGAAACACTGAAGCCTCCTTT. Encoded protein: CATSREQGNTEASF.

This clonotype has just a few counts. The CDR3 coding sequence is TGTGCCAGCAGTTTATTTAACAGGCCCCTGATCCACGAGCAGTACTTC. Its protein product is CASSLFNRPLIHEQYF. The V call is TRBV28, the J call TRBJ2-7; D is perhaps TRBD1 (5 bases). Trimming shortened V by 1 base and J by 5 bases, and 18 bases separated the two germline ends. The CDR3 is 16 residues long. The germline gives CDR1 MDHEN, CDR2 SYDVKM.

The genes are TRBV7-2 and TRBJ2-3; D is ambiguous. The CDR3 spans 12 residues. Trimming took 5 bases from V and 5 from J, leaving 8 bases between them. Germline CDR1 reads SGHTA; CDR2 reads FQGNSA. The CDR3 DNA reads TGTGCCAGCAGCGCCTACATAGATACGCAGTATTTT. This codes for CASSAYIDTQYF.

About this clonotype: The junction departs from germline at one end; a sequencing error may be responsible. The chain is built from TRBV7-3 and TRBJ2-5; D possibly corresponds to TRBD1 (8 bases). The CDR3 is 14 amino acids. Germline V gene lookup returns CDR1 SGHTA and CDR2 FQGTGA. CDR3 coding DNA: TGTGCCAGCAGCCTAACAGGGGGGGCAGAGACCCAGTACTTC. As protein: CASSLTGGAETQYF. Full variable domain (outside the CDR3, taken from reference TRBV7-3 and TRBJ2-5): GAGVSQTPSNKVTEKGKYVELRCDPISGHTALYWYRQSLGQGPEFLIYFQGTGAADDSGLPNDRFFAVRPEGSVSTLKIQRTERGDSAVYLCASSLTGGAETQYFGPGTRLLVL.

V is TRBV9 and J is TRBJ2-5; the D gene is possibly TRBD1 (5 bases). This CDR3 has 14 amino acids. The germline V gene has CDR1 SGDLS and CDR2 YYNGEE. The V gene lost 0 bases and the J gene lost 2 bases, with 8 bases spanning the gap. The CDR3 sequence is CASSVEGLQETQYF. Here the CDR3 DNA reads TGTGCCAGCAGCGTAGAGGGGTTACAAGAGACCCAGTACTTC.

The chain carries TRBV7-8 and TRBJ2-5; D is possibly TRBD1 (6 bases). V was clipped by 5 bases and J by 5 bases, with 12 bases between them. CDR3 length equals 13 residues. Germline CDR1 is SGHVS and CDR2 is FQNEAQ. The CDR3 sequence: CASSEGVLETQYF. In DNA form, the CDR3 reads TGTGCCAGCAGCGAGGGGGTGCTTGAGACCCAGTACTTC.

This clonotype was seen repeatedly, ten times or more. The CDR3 sequence is CSARAGSRTGELFF. CDR3 in DNA: TGCAGTGCTAGAGCCGGAAGCCGTACCGGGGAGCTGTTTTTT. The chain carries TRBV20-1 and TRBJ2-2; unclear D gene. V was pared by 1 base and J by 5 bases, with 11 bases between. The CDR3 consists of 14 residues. Looked up from germline, CDR1 is DFQATT and CDR2 is SNEGSKA (reference sequence).

The V gene is TRBV7-9, the J gene TRBJ1-5; D gene ambiguous. The CDR3 contains 14 residues. Germline V gene sequence: CDR1 SEHNR, CDR2 FQNEAQ (reference sequence). V was clipped by 3 bases and J by 6 bases, with 12 bases between them. Written as DNA, the CDR3 is TGTGCCAGCAGCTTTTCAGAGGGTCGTCAGCCCCAGCATTTT. Amino acids: CASSFSEGRQPQHF.